A single sample is the source of the 18 T cell receptor beta chains below, sequenced in a study of T cell changes during pregnancy in multiple sclerosis. Sequenced by immunoSEQ multiplex PCR; TCRdb stores in-frame clones only, minus some. The sample lists roughly 40,000 clones; around 94% were seen once. The sequencing here drew on peripheral blood, taken before pregnancy. These receptors all stem from a female donor with multiple sclerosis, enrolled in a pregnancy study.

The chain carries TRBV7-8 and TRBJ2-1; possibly TRBD2 for D (6 bases). This CDR3 has 16 amino acids. The germline V gene has CDR1 SGHVS and CDR2 FQNEAQ. Trimming shortened V by 2 bases and J by 7 bases, and 18 bases separated the two germline ends. The DNA of the CDR3 is TGTGCCAGCAGCTTACTACCTCGCGGGAAGCGAAATGAGCAGTTCTTC. Amino acid sequence: CASSLLPRGKRNEQFF.

The V and J genes are TRBV9 and TRBJ2-1; TRBD1 matches 7 bases. With V trimmed by 0 bases and J by 4 bases, 7 bases remained unmatched. Germline CDR1 reads SGDLS; CDR2 reads YYNGEE. The CDR3 length is 16 residues. This CDR3 is CASSVVGQGDYNEQFF. CDR3 nucleotides: TGTGCCAGCAGCGTAGTAGGGCAGGGGGATTACAATGAGCAGTTCTTC.

The chain recombines TRBV5-4 with TRBJ2-2, with a possible D match to TRBD2 (6 bases). CDR3 length: 15 residues. Germline lookup yields CDR1 SGHNT and CDR2 YYREEE (reference sequence). Trimming removed 5 bases at V and 2 bases at J, with 13 bases between. CDR3 sequence: CASRSGGTNTGELFF. The CDR3 DNA reads as TGTGCCAGCAGGTCGGGCGGGACTAACACCGGGGAGCTGTTTTTT.

The chain links TRBV5-4 to TRBJ1-1; D may be TRBD1 (5 bases). The CDR3 length is 13 residues. CDR1 SGHNT and CDR2 YYREEE come from the germline V gene (reference sequence). The V end lost 2 bases, the J end lost 4 bases, and 9 bases lay between the germline ends. The CDR3 sequence: CASSLQVLTEAFF. The CDR3 nucleotides read TGTGCCAGCAGCTTACAGGTACTCACTGAAGCTTTCTTT.

V is TRBV5-1 and J is TRBJ2-5; 9 bases align to TRBD1. CDR1 is SGHRS and CDR2 is YFSETQ in the germline V gene. The V segment lost 4 bases and the J segment 5 bases; nucleotides outside the gene matches: 6. The CDR3 is 14 residues long. The CDR3 bases are TGCGCCAGCAGCCTCTCCGGGACAGGGGAGACCCAGTACTTC. Translated, it gives CASSLSGTGETQYF. Complete variable domain (other parts from reference TRBV5-1 and TRBJ2-5): KAGVTQTPRYLIKTRGQQVTLSCSPISGHRSVSWYQQTPGQGLQFLFEYFSETQRNKGNFPGRFSGRQFSNSRSEMNVSTLELGDSALYLCASSLSGTGETQYFGPGTRLLVL.

The rearrangement joins TRBV5-4 to TRBJ2-5, with D possibly TRBD2 on 5 matching bases. CDR1 is SGHNT, CDR2 YYREEE, per germline (reference sequence). Trimming stripped 0 bases from V and 3 bases from J, with 12 bases between. There are 15 residues in the CDR3. The DNA of the CDR3 is TGTGCCAGCAGCTTGGGTCCAGCGGCTGAAGAGACCCAGTACTTC. This encodes CASSLGPAAEETQYF.

CDR3 nucleotides: TGTGCCAGCACCCAACGGGTCGCCCGGGAAAAACTGTTTTTT. It yields the protein CASTQRVAREKLFF. This rearrangement joins TRBV2 to TRBJ1-4; D call uncertain. This CDR3 has 14 residues. V dropped 7 bases and J dropped 8 bases, with 17 bases sitting between them. Germline V gives CDR1 SNHLY, CDR2 FYNNEI.

The chain carries TRBV29-1 and TRBJ1-2, with D unclear. Trimming stripped 0 bases from V and 6 bases from J, with 11 bases between. From germline, CDR1 is SQVTM and CDR2 ANQGSEA. This CDR3 is built from 13 residues. This chain's CDR3 is CSVEDQEVNGYTF. The CDR3 DNA sequence: TGCAGCGTTGAAGATCAGGAGGTAAATGGCTACACCTTC.

The chain combines TRBV7-8 with TRBJ2-6; tentatively, D is TRBD2 (6 bases). Germline V gene data show CDR1 as SGHVS and CDR2 as FQNEAQ. The CDR3 is made up of 18 amino acids. V was cut by 3 bases and J by 0 bases, with 15 bases left in between. As DNA, the CDR3 is TGTGCCAGCAGCTTTGGGCCAGCGGGCTCCTCTGGGGCCAACGTCCTGACTTTC. Protein sequence: CASSFGPAGSSGANVLTF. Full variable domain (outside the CDR3, taken from reference TRBV7-8 and TRBJ2-6): GAGVSQSPRYKVAKRGQDVALRCDPISGHVSLFWYQQALGQGPEFLTYFQNEAQLDKSGLPSDRFFAERPEGSVSTLKIQRTQQEDSAVYLCASSFGPAGSSGANVLTFGAGSRLTVL.

The chain has TRBV7-9 and TRBJ1-1; D may be TRBD1 (6 bases). With 1 base removed from V and 10 bases from J, the gap between germline ends came to 16 bases. Germline CDR1 reads SEHNR; CDR2 reads FQNEAQ (reference sequence). The CDR3 length is 14 residues. The CDR3 nucleotides are TGTGCCAGCAGCTTAGTAGGACAGTCTTCTGCAGCTTTCTTT. Translating gives CASSLVGQSSAAFF.

This clone came up a few times. The J gene is TRBJ1-1, the V gene TRBV28, with D tentatively TRBD1 (5 bases). Germline CDR1 MDHEN, CDR2 SYDVKM. Between the trimmed V and J ends, which lost 5 bases and 4 bases, there was a span of 8 bases. This CDR3 region has 12 residues. The CDR3 DNA follows: TGTGCCAGCAGTACAGGCGGCACTGAAGCTTTCTTT. As protein: CASSTGGTEAFF.

This clone came up a few times. The V call is TRBV4-2, the J call TRBJ1-1; D may be TRBD1 (5 bases). The V gene's germline CDR1 is LGHNA and CDR2 YNFKEQ. CDR3 length: 15 amino acids. Trimming removed 0 bases at V and 4 bases at J, with 12 bases between. The DNA for the CDR3 is TGTGCCAGCAGCCAAGATGACAGTCGGGTCACTGAAGCTTTCTTT. Translating gives CASSQDDSRVTEAFF.

The chain uses TRBV5-6 and TRBJ2-6; D is uncertain. CDR3 length equals 17 residues. V was pared by 0 bases and J by 0 bases, with 10 bases between. Germline V gene sequence: CDR1 SGHDT, CDR2 YYEEEE. The CDR3 coding sequence is TGTGCCAGCAGCTTGGTCCGCTATGACTCTGGGGCCAACGTCCTGACTTTC. Translated: CASSLVRYDSGANVLTF.

CDR3 nucleotide sequence: TGTGCCAGCAGCACCCGCTCAGGCCTATACTACGAGCAGTACTTC. This translates into CASSTRSGLYYEQYF. The rearrangement uses TRBV7-2 and TRBJ2-7; D not resolved. The germline V gene encodes CDR1 SGHTA and CDR2 FQGNSA. The germline V and J ends were trimmed by 5 bases and 3 bases, with 17 bases remaining between them. The CDR3 has 15 residues.

The genes are TRBV29-1 and TRBJ2-1; 12 nucleotides match TRBD1. The length of the CDR3 is 18 residues. J gave up 0 bases and V 0 bases, and 6 bases lay outside the gene matches. Per germline, CDR1 SQVTM and CDR2 ANQGSEA. This CDR3 is CSVEDPWDRGHSYNEQFF. Written as DNA, the CDR3 is TGCAGCGTTGAAGACCCTTGGGACAGGGGGCACTCCTACAATGAGCAGTTCTTC.

The chain is built from TRBV30 and TRBJ2-1; 8 bases are a match to TRBD2. The CDR3 runs 15 residues. The V gene's germline CDR1 is GTSNPN and CDR2 SVGIG (reference sequence). Germline trimming cut 2 bases from V and 2 bases from J; bases unmatched to any gene: 5. The CDR3 spells CAWSSTSEAYNEQFF. The CDR3 DNA is TGTGCCTGGAGTTCGACTAGCGAGGCCTACAATGAGCAGTTCTTC.

The chain has TRBV18 and TRBJ2-5, with D uncertain. Germline CDR1 reads KGHSH; CDR2 reads LQKENI. This CDR3 spans 13 amino acids. Trimming took off 3 bases at V and 2 bases at J, with 7 bases between the two ends. This chain's CDR3 is CASSPSEQETQYF. The CDR3 DNA sequence: TGTGCCAGCTCACCCTCAGAACAAGAGACCCAGTACTTC.

This clone was detected only once. The J gene is TRBJ2-7, the V gene TRBV21-1; whether TRBD2, the table's D call, matches the DNA was not checked. TRBV21-1 is deemed a pseudogene. This CDR3 contains 17 residues. CDR3 nucleotides: TGTGCCAACAACTCTTACGGACTAGCGGGCTCGACCTACGAGCAGTACTTC. Translation gives CANNSYGLAGSTYEQYF.